This T cell receptor (beta chain) stems from a study of blood T cell repertoires in COVID-19. Study background: PBMCs, B-cell-depleted T cells, or T cells were the source of the cDNA or gDNA that made up the material.

Sequenced by immunoSEQ multiplex PCR; TCRdb stores in-frame clones only, minus some. Among more than 200,000 clones listed, 85% to 95% were seen once. V gave up 6 bases and J gave up 4 bases, with 13 bases separating them. This CDR3 is built from 13 residues. CDR1 is SGHRS, CDR2 YFSETQ, per germline. The specimen sequenced was PBMCs or T cells enriched from blood (not recorded which). This clonotype was obtained from a woman aged 18-29 years who had recovered from COVID-19. The V gene is TRBV5-1, the J gene TRBJ1-2; D unresolved. CDR3 coding DNA: TGCGCCAGCAAATTGACCGACATCTATGGCTACACCTTC. This translates into CASKLTDIYGYTF.